One sample yielded the 27 T cell receptor beta chains listed below, sequenced in a study of cytomegalovirus exposure and HLA in healthy donors (dated by TCRdb to 2017 to 2019). The protocol used for the library was the immunoSEQ multiplex PCR assay. The multiplex PCR relied on a mix of 60 forward primers for TCR Vbeta segments and 13 reverse primers for TCR Jbeta segments. Sourced from immuneACCESS, this table was stored by TCRdb with only in-frame sequences that have V and J called. A share of the clones is absent; for the studies checked, an unresolved V gene accounts for under half, and the remainder has no known explanation. For this sample the table gives about 300,000 clones, of which around 86% were detected only once. 3.5% to 4.5% of the sample is held by the ten biggest clonotypes. The sample was PBMCs. Source of these receptors: a man in his forties or fifties in good health and CMV-seropositive.

Regarding this clone: One end of the junction fails to match germline, which may point to a read error. The rearrangement links TRBV7-9 to TRBJ2-2, with TRBD2 matching 9 bases. Germline CDR1 and CDR2: SEHNR and FQNEAQ (reference sequence). The CDR3 sequence is 18 residues long. The CDR3 DNA is TGTTCCAGCAGCTTATTAGGCGTAGCGGGGGCCAGTGTCGGGGAGCTGTTTTTT. Its translation: CSSSLLGVAGASVGELFF.

The V gene is TRBV18, the J gene TRBJ2-7, with 8 positions matching TRBD1. The V gene end was trimmed by 3 bases and the J gene end by 6 bases; junction bases not matched to a gene: 13. Looked up from germline, CDR1 is KGHSH and CDR2 is LQKENI. This CDR3 has 16 residues. CDR3: CASSPSPGTGWGEQYF. The CDR3 DNA is TGTGCCAGCTCACCGTCCCCCGGGACAGGATGGGGCGAGCAGTACTTC.

This clone is a singleton in its sample. This sequence joins TRBV2 and TRBJ2-2; 8 bases are a match to TRBD1. From germline, CDR1 is SNHLY and CDR2 FYNNEI. This CDR3 comprises 16 residues. V was pared by 5 bases and J by 3 bases, with 8 bases of the junction left unmatched. CDR3 in DNA: TGTGCCAGCAGTCTTCGGGACAGGAGGGACACCGGGGAGCTGTTTTTT. Its translation is CASSLRDRRDTGELFF.

The chain combines TRBV28 with TRBJ1-5; 7 bases map to TRBD1. Germline V CDR1 and CDR2: MDHEN, SYDVKM. Germline trimming cut 6 bases from V and 0 bases from J; bases unmatched to any gene: 5. The CDR3 runs to 15 residues. In DNA, the CDR3 is TGTGCCAGCAGAGAGGGACAGTATAGCAATCAGCCCCAGCATTTT. Its protein is CASREGQYSNQPQHF.

This clone showed up just a few times. The chain uses TRBV28 and TRBJ1-5, with D perhaps TRBD1 (5 bases). Germline CDR1 reads MDHEN; CDR2 reads SYDVKM. The CDR3 is 18 amino acids. Between the trimmed V and J ends, which lost 6 bases and 2 bases, there was a span of 23 bases. CDR3 sequence (DNA): TGTGCCAGCAGGTCCGATACGAGGTCTTTAGGGGGCAATCAGCCCCAGCATTTT. Translating it yields CASRSDTRSLGGNQPQHF.

The CDR3 DNA is TGTGCCAGCTCACCCCGGACAGGGGCTTACAATGAGCAGTTCTTC. This gives the protein CASSPRTGAYNEQFF. The chain has TRBV18 and TRBJ2-1, with 9 positions matching TRBD1. The CDR3 consists of 15 residues. Per germline, CDR1 KGHSH and CDR2 LQKENI. V dropped 3 bases and J dropped 4; count of bases not matched to a gene: 4.

This rearrangement joins TRBV4-3 to TRBJ1-2; D might be TRBD1 (6 bases). V was trimmed by 0 bases and J by 5 bases, leaving 16 bases between them. Germline V gene data show CDR1 as LGHNA and CDR2 as YSLEER. This CDR3 is built from 16 residues. The CDR3 DNA follows: TGCGCCAGCAGCCAAGATAACGCGGGGGCCAGGTATGGCTACACCTTC. Translating gives CASSQDNAGARYGYTF.

This clone is a singleton in its sample. The V call is TRBV7-3, the J call TRBJ2-5, with a weak D call TRBD2 (5 bases). The length of the CDR3 is 16 residues. V was cut by 5 bases and J by 0 bases, with 16 bases left in between. Per the germline V gene, CDR1 is SGHTA and CDR2 is FQGTGA. The CDR3 loop reads CASSPEGSGYQETQYF. Written as DNA, the CDR3 is TGTGCCAGCAGCCCCGAGGGATCGGGCTACCAAGAGACCCAGTACTTC.

This rearrangement joins TRBV2 to TRBJ2-6; 7 nucleotides align to TRBD1. CDR3 size: 17 residues. Germline CDR1 and CDR2: SNHLY and FYNNEI. V trimming: 8 bases; J trimming: 5 bases; junction bases outside the gene matches: 15. This CDR3 reads CASWPGTAILRANVLTF. For the CDR3, the DNA is TGTGCCAGCTGGCCCGGGACAGCTATCTTGAGGGCCAACGTCCTGACTTTC.

This rearrangement joins TRBV5-4 to TRBJ2-1; 15 positions agree with TRBD2. The CDR3 totals 16 residues. The germline V gene has CDR1 SGHNT and CDR2 YYREEE (reference sequence). Trimming cost V 4 bases and J 5 bases; bases outside gene matches: 4. The CDR3 coding sequence is TGTGCCAGCAGCGCGTGGACTAGCGGGAGGGACAATGAGCAGTTCTTC. Translation gives CASSAWTSGRDNEQFF.

The gene calls are TRBV6-6 and TRBJ2-7; the match to TRBD2 covers 7 bases. Per germline, CDR1 MNHNY and CDR2 SVGAGI (reference sequence). V trimming: 5 bases; J trimming: 7 bases; junction bases outside the gene matches: 14. The length of the CDR3 is 15 residues. Written as DNA, the CDR3 is TGTGCCAGCAGTGGACCCGGGCGGGGGAACGGAGAGCAGTACTTC. It yields the protein CASSGPGRGNGEQYF.

V usage is TRBV30 and J usage is TRBJ2-7, with TRBD2 matching 12 bases. Germline assignment: CDR1 GTSNPN and CDR2 SVGIG (reference sequence). This CDR3 has 16 amino acids. J lost 3 bases, V lost 2 bases, and 8 bases had no gene match. Here the CDR3 reads CAWSYYRTSGNYEQYF. In DNA form, the CDR3 reads TGTGCCTGGAGTTATTACCGGACTAGCGGGAACTACGAGCAGTACTTC. The full variable domain, its missing parts supplied by reference TRBV30 and TRBJ2-7, is SQTIHQWPATLVQPVGSPLSLECTVEGTSNPNLYWYRQAAGRGLQLLFYSVGIGQISSEVPQNLSASRPQDRQFILSSKKLLLSDSGFYLCAWSYYRTSGNYEQYFGPGTRLTVT.

CDR3 region: CASSVDPGGTNYEQYF. CDR3 sequence (DNA): TGTGCCAGCAGCGTAGATCCGGGAGGAACAAACTACGAGCAGTACTTC. The V and J genes are TRBV9 and TRBJ2-7; TRBD2 agrees at 7 bases. V was clipped by 0 bases and J by 3 bases; unmatched bases: 9. CDR1 is SGDLS and CDR2 is YYNGEE in the germline V gene. The CDR3 is made up of 16 amino acids.

The V gene is TRBV19, the J gene TRBJ1-2, with TRBD1 identical over 10 bases. There are 16 residues in the CDR3. The V segment lost 5 bases and the J segment 3 bases; nucleotides outside the gene matches: 9. The V gene's germline CDR1 is LNHDA and CDR2 SQIVND (reference sequence). This CDR3 is CASSSPGQGLDYGYTF. The CDR3 nucleotides read TGTGCCAGTAGTTCACCGGGACAGGGGCTTGACTATGGCTACACCTTC.

The chain joins TRBV28 to TRBJ1-5, with 7 bases fitting TRBD1. The CDR3 is 18 amino acids. CDR1 is MDHEN and CDR2 is SYDVKM in the germline V gene. J lost 0 bases, V lost 5 bases, and 13 bases had no gene match. Written as DNA, the CDR3 is TGTGCCAGCAGTCCATCGACAGGGAGATACCCTAGCAATCAGCCCCAGCATTTT. Translated: CASSPSTGRYPSNQPQHF.

The V call is TRBV5-5, the J call TRBJ1-1; D is unresolved. CDR1 and CDR2 from the germline V gene are SGHKS and YYEKEE (reference sequence). V was pared by 5 bases and J by 4 bases, with 18 bases between. The length of the CDR3 is 15 residues. The CDR3 region has the DNA TGTGCCAGCAGAGAGCAGGTGAGTCTTCCCACTGAAGCTTTCTTT. It encodes CASREQVSLPTEAFF.

This clone has just one count. The V gene is TRBV13, the J gene TRBJ2-5; the D call may be TRBD1 or TRBD2 (5 bases each). The J call is uncertain, as TRBJ2-7 better fits the DNA end. The germline V gene has CDR1 PRHDT and CDR2 FYEKMQ (reference sequence). This CDR3 region has 12 residues. The CDR3 DNA is TGTGCCAGCAGCTTATATGGGGGCGAGCAGTACTTC. Residues: CASSLYGGEQYF.

Details on this clone: In the same sample, other DNA sequences code for this CDR3. The V and J genes are TRBV6-6 and TRBJ2-7; D unclear. Germline loops: CDR1 MNHNY, CDR2 SVGAGI (reference sequence). Trimming pared 0 bases from V and 5 bases from J, leaving 5 bases between. This CDR3 contains 12 residues. The CDR3 DNA reads TGTGCCAGCAGTTACTCGTCCGACGAGCAGTACTTC. Residues: CASSYSSDEQYF.

This sequence joins TRBV11-3 and TRBJ2-1; TRBD2 aligns across 15 bases. Germline CDR1 SGHNT, CDR2 YENEEA. The V segment lost 5 bases and the J segment 6 bases; nucleotides outside the gene matches: 8. The CDR3 totals 17 residues. The CDR3 protein is CASSPVLGLAGGNEQFF. DNA for the CDR3: TGTGCCAGCAGCCCAGTCCTGGGACTAGCGGGAGGCAATGAGCAGTTCTTC.

The chain is built from TRBV11-2 and TRBJ1-1, with D possibly TRBD1 on 5 matching bases. CDR3 length equals 15 residues. The germline V gene has CDR1 SGHAT and CDR2 FQNNGV. The V end was cut by 0 bases, the J end by 0 bases, with 8 bases between. DNA for the CDR3: TGTGCCAGCAGCTTAGAGGCAGGGTTGAACACTGAAGCTTTCTTT. The encoded protein is CASSLEAGLNTEAFF.

This clone was detected once. V is TRBV29-1 and J is TRBJ2-3; TRBD2 agrees at 10 bases. With V trimmed by 8 bases and J by 1 base, 3 bases remained unmatched. Germline-derived CDR1 and CDR2 are SQVTM and ANQGSEA. CDR3 length: 13 residues. The CDR3 DNA follows: TGCAGCCGAAGCGGGAGGGGCACAGATACGCAGTATTTT. This translates into CSRSGRGTDTQYF.

J is TRBJ2-7 and V is TRBV5-4; D is unresolved. V lost 0 bases, J lost 6 bases, and 7 bases lay in between. The CDR3 loop spans 12 amino acids. The V gene's germline CDR1 is SGHNT and CDR2 YYREEE (reference sequence). The CDR3 nucleotides are TGTGCCAGCAGCTTGGACTCGGGCGAGCAGTACTTC. Protein product: CASSLDSGEQYF.

This chain links TRBV19 with TRBJ1-2; 10 bases agree with TRBD1. The CDR3 runs to 15 residues. With 5 bases clipped from V and 2 bases from J, the junction kept 5 bases outside the gene matches. CDR1 is LNHDA, CDR2 SQIVND, per germline (reference sequence). The CDR3 DNA follows: TGTGCCAGTAGTGCCTGGGACAGGGGAAACTATGGCTACACCTTC. Its translation is CASSAWDRGNYGYTF.

The chain combines TRBV10-3 with TRBJ1-3, with D perhaps matching TRBD1 (5 bases). Germline CDR1 reads ENHRY; CDR2 reads SYGVKD. The CDR3 length is 14 residues. With 10 bases removed from V and 4 bases from J, the gap between germline ends came to 17 bases. DNA for the CDR3: TGTGCCACGCGGCCAGGGCTTGAAGGAAACACCATATATTTT. Translation: CATRPGLEGNTIYF.

The chain recombines TRBV5-1 with TRBJ2-1, with 9 bases that match TRBD1. The V and J ends lost 3 bases and 7 bases, in that order; junction bases with no gene match: 11. This CDR3 has 16 amino acids. Germline values: CDR1 SGHRS, CDR2 YFSETQ. CDR3 DNA sequence: TGCGCCAGCAGCTCGCACCGGGACAGGGTAGAAAATGAGCAGTTCTTC. This encodes CASSSHRDRVENEQFF.

The chain links TRBV7-2 to TRBJ2-7; D possibly corresponds to TRBD1 (5 bases). Germline V gives CDR1 SGHTA, CDR2 FQGNSA. The CDR3 sequence is 14 residues long. V was cut by 5 bases and J by 3 bases, with 14 bases left in between. The CDR3 sequence: CASSPRWGFYEQYF. As DNA, the CDR3 is TGTGCCAGCAGCCCAAGGTGGGGCTTCTACGAGCAGTACTTC. The whole variable domain, remainder taken from reference TRBV7-2 and TRBJ2-7, is GAGVSQSPSNKVTEKGKDVELRCDPISGHTALYWYRQSLGQGLEFLIYFQGNSAPDKSGLPSDRFSAERTGGSVSTLTIQRTQQEDSAVYLCASSPRWGFYEQYFGPGTRLTVT.

The CDR3 loop is CASSPTSFPPLTDTQYF. CDR3 DNA sequence: TGTGCCAGCAGCCCGACTAGTTTTCCCCCTCTCACAGATACGCAGTATTTT. The rearrangement links TRBV27 to TRBJ2-3, with D possibly matching TRBD2 (6 bases). This CDR3 spans 17 amino acids. Per germline, CDR1 MNHEY and CDR2 SMNVEV (reference sequence). V lost 6 bases, J lost 2 bases, and 21 bases lay in between.